The TCR beta chain under discussion was sequenced for a study of PD-L1 blockade in urothelial cancer. Study-wide context: Median T cell yield per blood sample was 110,000 to 150,000 cells.

Sample time point: pretreatment peripheral blood. Generated by immunoSEQ multiplex PCR, the TCRdb table keeps only in-frame clones and is missing some. The data hold 45,000 to 55,000 clones, with approximately 79% observed a single time. The germline CDR1 and CDR2 sequences are MNHEY and SVGAGI. The CDR3 extends over 14 amino acids. V lost 0 bases to trimming and J lost 7 bases, with 10 bases between them. The chain employs TRBV6-5 and TRBJ1-5, with no clear D. This sequence originates from a man in his 70s with urothelial cancer. Sequencing was performed on PBMCs, taken around atezolizumab (anti-PD-L1) treatment. The chain's CDR3 is CASSYSLTGQPQHF. CDR3 sequence (DNA): TGTGCCAGCAGTTACTCCCTGACTGGGCAGCCCCAGCATTTT.